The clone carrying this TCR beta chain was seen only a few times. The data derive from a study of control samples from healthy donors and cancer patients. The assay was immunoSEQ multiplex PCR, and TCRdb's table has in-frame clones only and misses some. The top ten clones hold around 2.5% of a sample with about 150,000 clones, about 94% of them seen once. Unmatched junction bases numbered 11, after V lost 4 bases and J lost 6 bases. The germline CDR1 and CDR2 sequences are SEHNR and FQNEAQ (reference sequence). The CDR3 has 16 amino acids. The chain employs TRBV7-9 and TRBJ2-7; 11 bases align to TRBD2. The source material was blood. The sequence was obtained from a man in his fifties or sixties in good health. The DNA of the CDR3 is TGTGCCAGCAGCTCGCCTCCGGGGACTAGCGGCTCCGAGCAGTACTTC. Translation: CASSSPPGTSGSEQYF.